This TCR beta chain stems from a study of human T cells and chemical hapten exposure. On the study more broadly: Chiefly female patients presented with alopecia areata, totalis or universalis.

As the library was built, unique molecular identifiers were attached to individual cDNA molecules. One entry per CDR3 protein, called by TCRdb with MiXCR from the RACE reads. The table shows roughly 250,000 distinct CDR3 sequences, with 7% to 10% occurring only once. This clonotype was counted a few times. Time point denoted: pre-sensitization, week 0. Treatment denoted: therapeutic diphenylcyclopropenone sensitization with weekly scalp DPC. The study drew its donors from alopecia patients who were 18 to 70 years old and suitable for DPC. Unseparated into fractions, whole blood served as the source from which total RNA was extracted. Trimming took 2 bases from V and 3 from J; bases not matched to a gene: 10. Germline V lookup: CDR1 KGHSH, CDR2 LQKENI. This CDR3 spans 17 amino acids.

The sequence derives from a woman between 35 and 50 years old with alopecia areata. Some clones in this sample may be carry-over from other donors' samples. The V call is TRBV18, the J call TRBJ1-2; 9 bases are a match to TRBD1. Sequencing was performed on whole blood, taken in connection with sensitization to the hapten diphenylcyclopropenone (DPC). CDR3 bases: TGTGCCAGCTCACCAAGGACAGGGGCGGGAGTAGACTATGGCTACACCTTC. Amino acid sequence: CASSPRTGAGVDYGYTF.